What follows are 4 T cell receptor beta chains derived from one specimen sequenced in a study of vaccination effects on CD4 cells after COVID-19. Sequencing was preceded by expansion of antigen-specific CD4+ T cells with viral peptide pools in the ViraFEST assay. CD4+ T cells were isolated after less than 13 days of culture. Having tested negative for nucleocapsid antibodies, the vaccine recipients showed no prior SARS-CoV-2 infection. Measured with immunoSEQ multiplex PCR; TCRdb has only the in-frame clones, and not every one. Of approximately 30,000 clones in the sample, 72% were seen once. These receptors' antigens are unknown. The sample consisted of CD4+ T cells from PBMCs cultured with SARS-CoV-2 spike peptides, taken before COVID-19 vaccination. The receptors derive from a human donor who received a COVID-19 vaccine.

The chain combines TRBV5-6 with TRBJ1-5; 8 nucleotides agree with TRBD1. There are 18 residues in the CDR3. Germline assignment: CDR1 SGHDT and CDR2 YYEEEE. J gave up 5 bases and V 1 base, and 14 bases lay outside the gene matches. This CDR3 reads CASSLWGGTGTGDQPQHF. CDR3 nucleotide sequence: TGTGCCAGCAGCTTGTGGGGGGGCACCGGGACAGGCGATCAGCCCCAGCATTTT.

The rearrangement joins TRBV3-1 (or the pseudogene TRBV3-2) to TRBJ2-5, with 7 bases lining up with TRBD2. The CDR3 has 13 residues. V lost 2 bases, J lost 9 bases, and 6 bases stayed unmatched. In germline, CDR1 is LGHDT, CDR2 YNNKEL (reference sequence). In DNA, the CDR3 is TGTGCCAGCAGCCAAATGACTAGCTCGGCCCAGTACTTC. Translation gives CASSQMTSSAQYF.

V usage is TRBV3-1 (or the pseudogene TRBV3-2) and J usage is TRBJ2-4, with 8 positions matching TRBD1. CDR3 size: 15 residues. The germline V gene has CDR1 LGHDT and CDR2 YNNKEL (reference sequence). The ends lost 4 bases at V and 7 bases at J; junction bases unmatched: 9. CDR3 residues: CASSPGQVPLNIQYF. The CDR3 region has the DNA TGTGCCAGCAGCCCGGGACAGGTGCCCCTGAACATTCAGTACTTC.

The chain recombines TRBV7-9 with TRBJ2-3, with D possibly TRBD2 on 5 matching bases. V was trimmed by 3 bases and J by 1 base, leaving 17 bases between them. The germline CDR1 and CDR2 sequences are SEHNR and FQNEAQ (reference sequence). CDR3 length: 17 residues. This CDR3 reads CASSFLAGVLGTDTQYF. The CDR3 nucleotides are TGTGCCAGCAGCTTTCTGGCGGGTGTGCTTGGCACAGATACGCAGTATTTT.